This T cell receptor beta chain originates from a study of control samples from healthy donors and cancer patients. Generated by immunoSEQ multiplex PCR, the TCRdb table keeps only in-frame clones and is missing some. The sample yields 95,000 to 130,000 clones, 70% to 90% seen once. Germline V CDR1 and CDR2: SGHAT, FQNNGV. CDR3 length: 11 residues. V lost 11 bases and J lost 9; bases outside the gene matches: 3. This sequence was found in a woman in her 70s in good health. The chain has TRBV11-2 and TRBJ2-1, with 11 bases aligning to TRBD1. Sequenced material: blood. CDR3 region: CAGTGGFEQFF. CDR3 nucleotide sequence: TGTGCCGGGACAGGGGGTTTTGAGCAGTTCTTC.